The 18 T cell receptor beta chains below all came from one sample that was sequenced in a study of cytomegalovirus exposure and HLA in healthy donors. PCR was performed using 60 Vbeta and 13 Jbeta primers. Only in-frame clones appear in the TCRdb table, and some are missing; sequencing was by immunoSEQ multiplex PCR. Here the sample spans tens of thousands of clones, roughly 9.1% being singletons. The sample was PBMCs. The receptor set was obtained from a man aged 55 to 70 in good health and CMV-seropositive.

Concerning this clone: A read error may account for a junction end that differs from germline. The chain carries TRBV9 and TRBJ2-2, with 7 bases fitting TRBD1. Germline V gene sequence: CDR1 SGDLS, CDR2 YYNGEE. This CDR3 comprises 13 residues. The CDR3 nucleotides are TGTGCCAGCACGGACAGGAAACACCGGGGAGCTGTTTTT. Protein sequence: CASTDRKHRGAVF.

This clone was counted a few times. The chain carries TRBV7-2 and TRBJ2-7; a weak D match, TRBD2 (6 bases). Germline CDR1 and CDR2: SGHTA and FQGNSA. The V end lost 1 base, the J end lost 2 bases, and 12 bases lay between the germline ends. This CDR3 is 15 amino acids long. The CDR3: CASSLDRGIAYEQYF. The CDR3 nucleotides are TGTGCCAGCAGCTTAGATCGCGGGATAGCCTACGAGCAGTACTTC.

This clone was counted a few times. At one of its ends the junction is not consistent with the germline gene, which may arise from a read error. The chain has TRBV7-7 and TRBJ2-2; 7 bases align to TRBD1. Germline V gene lookup returns CDR1 SSHAT and CDR2 FNYEAQ (reference sequence). The CDR3 is made up of 14 amino acids. The CDR3: CASSRDRNTGELFF. The CDR3 bases are TGTGCTAGCAGCCGGGACAGGAACACCGGGGAGCTGTTTTTT.

The J gene is TRBJ1-2, the V gene TRBV15; D not resolved. Trimming removed 0 bases from V and 9 bases from J, with 5 bases in between. The germline gives CDR1 LNHNV, CDR2 YYDKDF (reference sequence). The CDR3 has 11 amino acids. The CDR3: CATSRDLSYTF. The DNA of the CDR3 is TGTGCCACCAGCAGAGATCTAAGCTACACCTTC.

The V call is TRBV5-1, the J call TRBJ1-1; D is possibly TRBD1 (6 bases). From germline, CDR1 is SGHRS and CDR2 YFSETQ. This CDR3 is built from 14 residues. Trimming stripped 4 bases from V and 1 base from J, with 11 bases between. The CDR3 spells CASSEGQSNTEAFF. In DNA, the CDR3 is TGCGCCAGCAGCGAAGGACAGTCGAACACTGAAGCTTTCTTT.

In this sample, this clone turned up a few times. The chain is built from TRBV6-5 and TRBJ2-3, with D tentatively TRBD2 (6 bases). The CDR3 has 14 amino acids. The V gene lost 6 bases and the J gene lost 6 bases, with 16 bases spanning the gap. Germline V gene lookup returns CDR1 MNHEY and CDR2 SVGAGI. The CDR3 DNA reads as TGTGCCAGCAGCCGCGGCTCGGGAGTGGATACGCAGTATTTT. It is translated as CASSRGSGVDTQYF.

The V gene is TRBV10-3, the J gene TRBJ1-5, with D unresolved. Germline assignment: CDR1 ENHRY and CDR2 SYGVKD. With 2 bases removed from V and 11 bases from J, the gap between germline ends came to 13 bases. The CDR3 consists of 13 residues. The chain's CDR3 is CAISERDAAAQHF. The CDR3 coding sequence is TGTGCCATCAGTGAGAGAGACGCCGCGGCCCAGCATTTT.

This sequence joins TRBV7-9 and TRBJ1-1; 7 bases line up with TRBD1. There are 14 residues in the CDR3. Germline lookup yields CDR1 SEHNR and CDR2 FQNEAQ (reference sequence). With 3 bases clipped from V and 4 bases from J, the junction kept 5 bases outside the gene matches. CDR3 loop: CASSLSDRVTEAFF. CDR3 DNA: TGTGCCAGCAGCTTGAGTGACAGGGTCACTGAAGCTTTCTTT.

This clone was recorded a few times. V is TRBV5-1 and J is TRBJ1-3; TRBD1 is a possible D gene (5 bases). V lost 0 bases to trimming and J lost 0 bases, with 13 bases between them. CDR3 length equals 17 residues. The germline CDR1 and CDR2 sequences are SGHRS and YFSETQ. The CDR3 reads CASSLEGRAVSGNTIYF. CDR3 bases: TGCGCCAGCAGCTTGGAGGGCAGGGCTGTCTCTGGAAACACCATATATTTT.

This clone was seen only a few times. V gene TRBV5-6 combines with J gene TRBJ2-5; TRBD1 is a possible D gene (6 bases). The DNA end lines up better with TRBJ2-7; the J call may be wrong. This CDR3 spans 13 amino acids. CDR1 and CDR2 from the germline V gene are SGHDT and YYEEEE. The CDR3 DNA is TGTGCCAGCAGCCTCGGACAGTCCTACGAGCAGTACTTC. Protein: CASSLGQSYEQYF.

This clone was counted between two and nine times. The CDR3 sequence: CACLAPSSYNEQFF. The CDR3 nucleotides are TGTGCCTGCCTAGCGCCGAGCTCCTACAATGAGCAGTTCTTC. The gene calls are TRBV30 and TRBJ2-1; the D gene is possibly TRBD2 (6 bases). CDR1 is GTSNPN and CDR2 is SVGIG in the germline V gene (reference sequence). V was trimmed by 6 bases and J by 0 bases, leaving 12 bases between them. This CDR3 has 14 amino acids.

There are a few counts of this clone. The chain is built from TRBV12-1 and TRBJ1-1; the table's TRBD1 call for D was not verified on the DNA. TRBV12-1 has pseudogene status. CDR3 size: 13 residues. The CDR3 sequence: CASSPTVNTEAFF. The CDR3 nucleotides are TGTGCCAGCAGCCCGACAGTGAACACTGAAGCTTTCTTT.

This clone appeared a few times. The CDR3 DNA follows: TGTGCCAGCAGGGACAGGGGGCTGGACGGCTACACCTTC. Its protein product is CASRDRGLDGYTF. The chain has TRBV28 and TRBJ1-2; 11 nucleotides agree with TRBD1. The germline V gene encodes CDR1 MDHEN and CDR2 SYDVKM. With 6 bases clipped from V and 8 bases from J, the junction kept 5 bases outside the gene matches. CDR3 length: 13 residues.

CDR3 protein: CASSSFPQGQASYEQYF. Here the CDR3 DNA reads TGTGCCAGTAGCTCATTCCCACAGGGGCAAGCCTCATACGAGCAGTACTTC. The chain couples TRBV19 to TRBJ2-7, with 7 bases matching TRBD1. The germline V gene has CDR1 LNHDA and CDR2 SQIVND (reference sequence). Trimming cost V 6 bases and J 4 bases; bases outside gene matches: 18. The CDR3 runs 17 residues.

The chain uses TRBV19 and TRBJ2-3; the match to TRBD2 covers 12 bases. The trim removed 6 bases at V and 1 base at J, leaving 5 bases unmatched. The CDR3 runs to 16 residues. Germline V gives CDR1 LNHDA, CDR2 SQIVND (reference sequence). The CDR3 here is CASRPLAGGGTDTQYF. CDR3 coding DNA: TGTGCCAGTAGGCCCCTAGCGGGAGGGGGCACAGATACGCAGTATTTT.

The V call is TRBV11-1, the J call TRBJ1-2; possibly TRBD1 for D (6 bases). Germline loops: CDR1 SGHAT, CDR2 FQDESV (reference sequence). The CDR3 contains 15 residues. V was clipped by 5 bases and J by 8 bases, with 21 bases between them. CDR3 loop: CASSIYREAYGGYTF. Written as DNA, the CDR3 is TGTGCCAGCAGCATATACAGGGAAGCCTATGGCGGCTACACCTTC.

In the case of this clone: The junction departs from germline at one end; a sequencing error may be responsible. This rearrangement joins TRBV7-7 to TRBJ2-5; 11 positions match TRBD1. This CDR3 spans 16 amino acids. Germline CDR1 reads SSHAT; CDR2 reads FNYEAQ (reference sequence). The CDR3 DNA sequence: TGTGCTAGCAGCTTGGGTGGGACAGGGGGCCAAGAGACCCAGTACTTC. It translates to CASSLGGTGGQETQYF.

The rearrangement joins TRBV7-8 to TRBJ2-3, with a possible D match to TRBD2 (5 bases). V was shortened by 5 bases and J by 6 bases, with 21 bases between the two germline ends. This CDR3 comprises 16 residues. Per the germline V gene, CDR1 is SGHVS and CDR2 is FQNEAQ. The CDR3 sequence: CASSLSSPGSVDTQYF. CDR3 nucleotide sequence: TGTGCCAGCAGCCTGTCCAGCCCGGGGAGTGTGGATACGCAGTATTTT.